This is a list of T cell receptor beta chains from one sample in a study of blood T cell repertoires in COVID-19. This table comes from immunoSEQ multiplex PCR, and its TCRdb copy is limited to in-frame clones, with some not included. The repertoire holds 250,000 to 350,000 clones, with about 85% as singletons. The sample taken for sequencing was PBMCs or T cells enriched from blood (not recorded which). These receptors came from a woman in her twenties or thirties who had recovered from COVID-19. CDR3s include the opening cysteine and the closing phenylalanine or tryptophan. A D gene is named only where the DNA matches it firmly. Clone size is given for some rows only: seen once, a few or many times, or a class if the clone is expanded.

CDR3: CASSLQRLAGGLLDTQYF
DNA: TGTGCCAGTAGTCTCCAGCGACTAGCGGGGGGCCTCCTGGATACGCAGTATTTT
J: TRBJ2-3
V: TRBV19
size: once
D: TRBD2

CDR3: CASSLLDRVVFGSITPRYSGELFF
DNA: TGCGCCAGCAGTCTATTGGACAGGGTGGTTTTCGGATCGATAACTCCCCGTTACTCCGGGGAGCTGTTTTTT
J: TRBJ2-2
V: TRBV23-1
size: .
D: TRBD1

CDR3: CASSLGRGGYGYTF
DNA: TGTGCCAGCAGCCTGGGGAGGGGAGGCTATGGCTACACCTTC
J: TRBJ1-2
V: TRBV11-2
size: .
D: .

CDR3: CASSLWGTGAIGTEAFF
DNA: TGTGCCAGCAGTTTATGGGGGACAGGGGCGATAGGCACTGAAGCTTTCTTT
J: TRBJ1-1
V: TRBV27
size: .
D: TRBD1

CDR3: CASSSDSLYEQYF
DNA: TGTGCCAGCAGTTCCGACAGTCTCTACGAGCAGTACTTC
J: TRBJ2-7
V: TRBV27
size: .
D: .

CDR3: CASSQVYDRDTEAFF
DNA: TGCGCCAGCAGCCAAGTCTATGACAGGGACACTGAAGCTTTCTTT
J: TRBJ1-1
V: TRBV4-1
size: .
D: TRBD1

CDR3: CASSQAPRAGFIQYF
DNA: TGTGCCAGCAGCCAAGCTCCCCGGGCAGGGTTCATTCAGTACTTC
J: TRBJ2-4
V: TRBV3-1/TRBV3-2
size: .
D: .

CDR3: CASSLGTGGYNEQFF
DNA: TGTGCCAGCAGCTTAGGGACAGGGGGATACAATGAGCAGTTCTTC
J: TRBJ2-1
V: TRBV11-3
size: .
D: TRBD1

CDR3: CASSPLAGGHDAGELFF
DNA: TGTGCCAGCAGCCCCCTAGCGGGGGGGCATGATGCCGGGGAGCTGTTTTTT
J: TRBJ2-2
V: TRBV5-6
size: .
D: TRBD2

CDR3: CASSLGETQYF
DNA: TGTGCCAGCAGCCTCGGGGAGACCCAGTACTTC
J: TRBJ2-5
V: TRBV9
size: .
D: .

CDR3: CASSFQGNSPLHF
DNA: TGTGCCAGCAGTTTTCAGGGAAATTCACCCCTCCACTTT
J: TRBJ1-6
V: TRBV6-5
size: .
D: .

CDR3: CAISEYPQGTANTGELFF
DNA: TGTGCCATCAGCGAATACCCACAAGGGACAGCGAACACCGGGGAGCTGTTTTTT
J: TRBJ2-2
V: TRBV10-3
size: .
D: TRBD1

CDR3: CASSPGLEPYGYTF
DNA: TGTGCCAGCAGCCCAGGACTGGAACCCTATGGCTACACCTTC
J: TRBJ1-2
V: TRBV11-2
size: .
D: .

CDR3: CASSPGGARGYTF
DNA: TGTGCCAGCAGCCCCGGAGGGGCGCGAGGCTACACCTTC
J: TRBJ1-2
V: TRBV7-8
size: .
D: .

CDR3: CASKIEGAFNSPLHF
DNA: TGTGCCAGTAAAATAGAGGGGGCGTTTAATTCACCCCTCCACTTT
J: TRBJ1-6
V: TRBV19
size: .
D: TRBD1

CDR3: CASTVTGQGYTEAFF
DNA: TGTGCCAGCACCGTAACGGGACAGGGGTACACTGAAGCTTTCTTT
J: TRBJ1-1
V: TRBV6-5
size: .
D: TRBD1

CDR3: CASSPIPRGAQDTQYF
DNA: TGTGCCAGCAGCCCTATCCCCCGGGGGGCCCAAGATACGCAGTATTTT
J: TRBJ2-3
V: TRBV7-9
size: .
D: .

CDR3: CASSQPLGGVSDTQYF
DNA: TGTGCCAGCAGCCAACCCCTGGGGGGGGTGTCAGATACGCAGTATTTT
J: TRBJ2-3
V: TRBV14
size: .
D: TRBD2

CDR3: CASSPDEWTRGEAFF
DNA: TGTGCCAGCAGCCCCGACGAGTGGACAAGAGGTGAAGCTTTCTTT
J: TRBJ1-1
V: TRBV9
size: .
D: .

CDR3: CASSTGTGGSLGQFF
DNA: TGTGCCAGCAGCACCGGGACAGGGGGCTCTCTTGGGCAGTTCTTC
J: TRBJ2-1
V: TRBV6-2/TRBV6-3
size: .
D: TRBD1

CDR3: CSARDPYGYTF
DNA: TGCAGTGCTAGAGATCCGTATGGCTACACCTTC
J: TRBJ1-2
V: TRBV20-1
size: .
D: .

CDR3: CASSSQGELFF
DNA: TGCGCCAGCAGCTCCCAGGGGGAGCTGTTTTTT
J: TRBJ2-2
V: TRBV4-3
size: .
D: .

CDR3: CASSQEIGTDQETQYF
DNA: TGTGCCAGCAGCCAAGAAATTGGGACAGACCAAGAGACCCAGTACTTC
J: TRBJ2-5
V: TRBV3-1/TRBV3-2
size: once
D: TRBD1

CDR3: CASSLRTGLDTQYF
DNA: TGTGCCAGCAGCTTAAGGACAGGGCTGGATACGCAGTATTTT
J: TRBJ2-3
V: TRBV7-9
size: .
D: TRBD1

CDR3: CASSYQSGDNGYTF
DNA: TGTGCCAGCAGTTATCAGAGTGGTGACAATGGCTACACCTTC
J: TRBJ1-2
V: TRBV6-5
size: .
D: .

CDR3: CASSLKPGVYGYTF
DNA: TGTGCCAGCAGCTTAAAACCAGGGGTCTATGGCTACACCTTC
J: TRBJ1-2
V: TRBV7-3
size: .
D: .

CDR3: CASSPQQGLGTEAFF
DNA: TGTGCCAGCAGCCCTCAACAGGGGTTGGGCACTGAAGCTTTCTTT
J: TRBJ1-1
V: TRBV7-9
size: once
D: TRBD1

CDR3: CASSVGPGVYEQYF
DNA: TGTGCCAGCAGCGTAGGCCCGGGGGTCTACGAGCAGTACTTC
J: TRBJ2-7
V: TRBV9
size: .
D: .

CDR3: CASFRTGANYGYTF
DNA: TGTGCCAGTTTCAGGACGGGAGCTAACTATGGCTACACCTTC
J: TRBJ1-2
V: TRBV19
size: medium-sized
D: .

CDR3: CASSVGGPGSDTQYF
DNA: TGTGCCAGCAGCGTAGGGGGGCCGGGCTCAGATACGCAGTATTTT
J: TRBJ2-3
V: TRBV9
size: .
D: .

CDR3: CASSQDQGGYTF
DNA: TGTGCCAGCAGCCAAGATCAGGGAGGCTACACCTTC
J: TRBJ1-2
V: TRBV3-1/TRBV3-2
size: .
D: .

CDR3: CASSLTRGDSPLHF
DNA: TGTGCCAGCAGCCTAACCCGGGGGGATTCACCCCTCCACTTT
J: TRBJ1-6
V: TRBV3-1/TRBV3-2
size: .
D: .

CDR3: CASSSVGGYNEQFF
DNA: TGTGCCAGCAGCTCGGTAGGGGGCTACAATGAGCAGTTCTTC
J: TRBJ2-1
V: TRBV7-3
size: .
D: .

CDR3: CASSFQGLGYEQYF
DNA: TGTGCCAGCAGCTTTCAGGGGCTGGGGTACGAGCAGTACTTC
J: TRBJ2-7
V: TRBV7-2
size: .
D: .

CDR3: CASSSDRGPYKNSPLHF
DNA: TGTGCCAGCAGCTCGGACAGGGGGCCCTATAAGAATTCACCCCTCCACTTT
J: TRBJ1-6
V: TRBV11-2
size: .
D: TRBD1

CDR3: CASSIAQDRGRNEQYF
DNA: TGTGCCAGTAGTATAGCCCAGGACAGGGGGAGGAACGAGCAGTACTTC
J: TRBJ2-7
V: TRBV19
size: .
D: TRBD1

CDR3: CASRQGLNMNTEAFF
DNA: TGTGCCAGCAGACAGGGCTTAAACATGAACACTGAAGCTTTCTTT
J: TRBJ1-1
V: TRBV6-5
size: .
D: .

CDR3: CASSRGQGARSQPQHF
DNA: TGTGCCAGCAGCCGCGGACAGGGGGCGAGATCACAGCCCCAGCATTTT
J: TRBJ1-5
V: TRBV3-1/TRBV3-2
size: .
D: TRBD1

CDR3: CASSYSGARNSPLHF
DNA: TGTGCCAGCAGTTACTCGGGGGCTAGGAATTCACCCCTCCACTTT
J: TRBJ1-6
V: TRBV6-6
size: .
D: .

CDR3: CASIRGGGETQYF
DNA: TGTGCCAGCATCCGAGGGGGGGGAGAGACCCAGTACTTC
J: TRBJ2-5
V: TRBV28
size: .
D: .

CDR3: CASSETASGNTIYF
DNA: TGTGCCAGCAGTGAAACTGCTTCTGGAAACACCATATATTTT
J: TRBJ1-3
V: TRBV2
size: .
D: .

CDR3: CASSPMPAAGEADTQYF
DNA: TGCGCCAGCAGCCCAATGCCGGCGGCGGGGGAGGCAGATACGCAGTATTTT
J: TRBJ2-3
V: TRBV5-1
size: .
D: TRBD2

CDR3: CASSLASQGVHGYTF
DNA: TGCGCCAGCAGCTTGGCCTCCCAGGGCGTACATGGCTACACCTTC
J: TRBJ1-2
V: TRBV5-1
size: .
D: .

CDR3: CASSPDSYPSRSEAFF
DNA: TGTGCCAGTAGTCCTGACAGTTACCCCAGTAGGAGTGAAGCTTTCTTT
J: TRBJ1-1
V: TRBV19
size: .
D: .

CDR3: CASSLTSSYNEQFF
DNA: TGCGCCAGCAGCTTGACGAGCTCCTACAATGAGCAGTTCTTC
J: TRBJ2-1
V: TRBV5-1
size: .
D: .

CDR3: CASSRRANTEAFF
DNA: TGTGCCAGTAGTAGGAGGGCGAACACTGAAGCTTTCTTT
J: TRBJ1-1
V: TRBV19
size: .
D: .

CDR3: CATSRDEGAYGYTF
DNA: TGTGCCACCAGCAGAGATGAGGGTGCCTATGGCTACACCTTC
J: TRBJ1-2
V: TRBV15
size: .
D: .

CDR3: CASSKGAGAGGPDTQYF
DNA: TGTGCCAGCAGCAAAGGCGCGGGTGCGGGGGGGCCGGATACGCAGTATTTT
J: TRBJ2-3
V: TRBV7-8
size: .
D: TRBD2

CDR3: CASSGGGDYGYTF
DNA: TGTGCCAGCTCCGGCGGGGGGGACTATGGCTACACCTTC
J: TRBJ1-2
V: TRBV27
size: .
D: .

CDR3: CASSLEGLSGYTF
DNA: TGTGCCAGCAGCTTAGAGGGGTTATCCGGCTACACCTTC
J: TRBJ1-2
V: TRBV7-6
size: few
D: .

CDR3: CASSPWTGGGNTIYF
DNA: TGTGCCAGCAGTCCATGGACAGGGGGAGGAAACACCATATATTTT
J: TRBJ1-3
V: TRBV6-5
size: .
D: TRBD1